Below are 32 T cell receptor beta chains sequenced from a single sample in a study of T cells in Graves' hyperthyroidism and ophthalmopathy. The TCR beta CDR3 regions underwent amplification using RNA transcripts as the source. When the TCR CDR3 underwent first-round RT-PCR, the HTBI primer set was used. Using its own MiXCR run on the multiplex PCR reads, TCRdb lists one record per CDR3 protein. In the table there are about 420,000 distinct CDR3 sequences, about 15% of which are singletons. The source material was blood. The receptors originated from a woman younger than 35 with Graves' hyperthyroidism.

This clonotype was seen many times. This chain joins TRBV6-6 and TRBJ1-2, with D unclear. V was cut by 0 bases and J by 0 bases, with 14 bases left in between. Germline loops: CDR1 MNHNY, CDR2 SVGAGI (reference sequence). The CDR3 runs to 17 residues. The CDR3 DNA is TGTGCCAGCAGTTACTCGAGTGTCGGCAGGACTAACTATGGCTACACCTTC. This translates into CASSYSSVGRTNYGYTF.

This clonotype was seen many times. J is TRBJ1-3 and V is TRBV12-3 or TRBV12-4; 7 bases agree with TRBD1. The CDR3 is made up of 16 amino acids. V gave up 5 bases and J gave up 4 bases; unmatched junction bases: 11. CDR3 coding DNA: TGTGCCAGCAGTGAACGACAGGGAATGTCAGGAAACACCATATATTTT. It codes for CASSERQGMSGNTIYF.

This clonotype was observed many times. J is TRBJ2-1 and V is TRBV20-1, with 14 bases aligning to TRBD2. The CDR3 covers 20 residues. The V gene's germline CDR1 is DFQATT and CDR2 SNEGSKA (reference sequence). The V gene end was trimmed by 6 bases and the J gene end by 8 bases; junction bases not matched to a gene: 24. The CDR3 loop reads CSAASRVLRLAGGPLDEQFF. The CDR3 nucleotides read TGCAGTGCGGCCTCCAGGGTTTTGAGACTAGCGGGAGGGCCTTTGGATGAGCAGTTCTTC.

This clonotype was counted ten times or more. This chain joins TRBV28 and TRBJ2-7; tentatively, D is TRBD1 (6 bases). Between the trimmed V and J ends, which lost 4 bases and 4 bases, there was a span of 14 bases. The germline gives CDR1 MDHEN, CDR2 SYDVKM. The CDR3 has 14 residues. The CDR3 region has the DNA TGTGCCAGCAGTTACACGGACAGTCTTTACGAGCAGTACTTC. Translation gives CASSYTDSLYEQYF.

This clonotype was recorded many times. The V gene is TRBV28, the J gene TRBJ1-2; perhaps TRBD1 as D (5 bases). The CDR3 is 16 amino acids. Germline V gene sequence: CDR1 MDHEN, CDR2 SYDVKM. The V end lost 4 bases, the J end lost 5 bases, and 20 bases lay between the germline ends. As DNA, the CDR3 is TGTGCCAGCAGTTCCCCCCCTCGGGACGACCGTTATGGCTACACCTTC. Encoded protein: CASSSPPRDDRYGYTF.

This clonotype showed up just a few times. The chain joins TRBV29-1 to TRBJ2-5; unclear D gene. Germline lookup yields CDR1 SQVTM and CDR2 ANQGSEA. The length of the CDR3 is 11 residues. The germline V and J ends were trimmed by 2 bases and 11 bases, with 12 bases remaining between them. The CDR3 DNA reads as TGCAGCGTTGAACTTAGTCGCAATCAGTACTTC. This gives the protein CSVELSRNQYF.

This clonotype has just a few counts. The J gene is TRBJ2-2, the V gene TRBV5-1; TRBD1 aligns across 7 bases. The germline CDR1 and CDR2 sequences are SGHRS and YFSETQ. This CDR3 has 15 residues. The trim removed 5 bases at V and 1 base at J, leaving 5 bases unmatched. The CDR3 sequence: CASRGRQGNTGELFF. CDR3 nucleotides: TGCGCCAGCAGGGGAAGACAGGGGAACACCGGGGAGCTGTTTTTT.

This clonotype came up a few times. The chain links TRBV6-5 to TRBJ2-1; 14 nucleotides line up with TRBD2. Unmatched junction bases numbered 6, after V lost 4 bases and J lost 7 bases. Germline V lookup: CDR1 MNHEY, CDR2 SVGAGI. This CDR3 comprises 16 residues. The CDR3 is CASSSPGTSGSNEQFF. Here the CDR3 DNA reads TGTGCCAGCAGTTCACCCGGGACTAGCGGGAGTAATGAGCAGTTCTTC.

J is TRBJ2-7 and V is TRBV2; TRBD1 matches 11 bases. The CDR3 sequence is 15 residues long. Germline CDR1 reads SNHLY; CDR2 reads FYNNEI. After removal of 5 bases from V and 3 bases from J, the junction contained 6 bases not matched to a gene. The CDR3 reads CASSSRTGGFYEQYF. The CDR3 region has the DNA TGTGCCAGCAGTTCGCGGACAGGGGGCTTCTACGAGCAGTACTTC.

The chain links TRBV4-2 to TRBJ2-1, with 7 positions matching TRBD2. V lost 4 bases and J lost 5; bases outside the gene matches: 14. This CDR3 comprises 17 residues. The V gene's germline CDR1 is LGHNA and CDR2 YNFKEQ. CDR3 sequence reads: CASSRGEGLAVDNEQFF. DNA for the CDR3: TGTGCCAGCAGCCGGGGAGAGGGTCTAGCGGTTGACAATGAGCAGTTCTTC.

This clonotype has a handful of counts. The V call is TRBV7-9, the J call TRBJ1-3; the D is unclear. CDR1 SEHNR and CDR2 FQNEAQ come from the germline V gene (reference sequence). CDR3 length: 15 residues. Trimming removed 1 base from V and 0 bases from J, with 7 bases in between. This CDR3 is CASSLDVASGNTIYF. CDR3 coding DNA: TGTGCCAGCAGCTTAGACGTAGCCTCTGGAAACACCATATATTTT. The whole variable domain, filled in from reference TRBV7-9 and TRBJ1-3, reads DTGVSQNPRHKITKRGQNVTFRCDPISEHNRLYWYRQTLGQGPEFLTYFQNEAQLEKSRLLSDRFSAERPKGSFSTLEIQRTEQGDSAMYLCASSLDVASGNTIYFGEGSWLTVV.

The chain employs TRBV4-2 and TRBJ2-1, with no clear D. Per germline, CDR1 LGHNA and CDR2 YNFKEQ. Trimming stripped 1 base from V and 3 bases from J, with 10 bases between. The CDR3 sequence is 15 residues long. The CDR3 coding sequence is TGTGCCAGCAGCCAAGTCTTTTCTAGCTACAATGAGCAGTTCTTC. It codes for CASSQVFSSYNEQFF.

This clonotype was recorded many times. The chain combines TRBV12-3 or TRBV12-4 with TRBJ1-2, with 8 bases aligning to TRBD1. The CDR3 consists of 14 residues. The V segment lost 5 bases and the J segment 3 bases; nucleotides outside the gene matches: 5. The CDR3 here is CASSRGQGYYGYTF. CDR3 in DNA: TGTGCCAGCAGTCGCGGACAGGGCTACTATGGCTACACCTTC.

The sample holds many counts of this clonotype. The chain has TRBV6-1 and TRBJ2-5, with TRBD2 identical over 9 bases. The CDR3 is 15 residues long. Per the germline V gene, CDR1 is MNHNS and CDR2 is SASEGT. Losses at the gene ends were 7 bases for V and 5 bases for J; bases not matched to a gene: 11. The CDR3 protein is CASMRNRRGGETQYF. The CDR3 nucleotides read TGTGCCAGCATGAGGAATCGGCGGGGGGGGGAGACCCAGTACTTC.

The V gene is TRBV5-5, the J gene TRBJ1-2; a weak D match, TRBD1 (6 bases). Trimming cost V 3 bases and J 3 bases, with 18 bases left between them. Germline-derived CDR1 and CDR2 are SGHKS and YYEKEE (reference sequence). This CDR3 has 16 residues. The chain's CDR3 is CASSWGLGEYDYGYTF. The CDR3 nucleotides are TGTGCCAGCAGCTGGGGGCTAGGGGAATACGACTATGGCTACACCTTC. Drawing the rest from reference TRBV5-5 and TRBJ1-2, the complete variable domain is DAGVTQSPTHLIKTRGQQVTLRCSPISGHKSVSWYQQVLGQGPQFIFQYYEKEERGRGNFPDRFSARQFPNYSSELNVNALLLGDSALYLCASSWGLGEYDYGYTFGSGTRLTVV.

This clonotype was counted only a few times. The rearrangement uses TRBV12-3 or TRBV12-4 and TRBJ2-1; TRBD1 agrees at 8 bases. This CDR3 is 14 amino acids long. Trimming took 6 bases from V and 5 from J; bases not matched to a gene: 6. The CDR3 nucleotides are TGTGCCAGCAGGGGGACAGGAACAAACAATGAGCAGTTCTTC. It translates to CASRGTGTNNEQFF.

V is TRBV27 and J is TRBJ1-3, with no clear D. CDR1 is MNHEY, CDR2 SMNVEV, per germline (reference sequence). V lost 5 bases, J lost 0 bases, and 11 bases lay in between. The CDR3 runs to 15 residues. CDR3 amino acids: CASSGPGLSGNTIYF. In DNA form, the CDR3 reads TGTGCCAGCAGTGGACCAGGACTCTCTGGAAACACCATATATTTT.

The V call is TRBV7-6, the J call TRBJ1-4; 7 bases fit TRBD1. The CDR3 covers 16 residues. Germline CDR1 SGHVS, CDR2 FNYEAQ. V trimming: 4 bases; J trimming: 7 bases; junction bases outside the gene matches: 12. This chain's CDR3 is CASSSLQGRRGEKLFF. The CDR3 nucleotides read TGTGCCAGCAGCTCGTTACAGGGGCGGCGTGGTGAAAAACTGTTTTTT.

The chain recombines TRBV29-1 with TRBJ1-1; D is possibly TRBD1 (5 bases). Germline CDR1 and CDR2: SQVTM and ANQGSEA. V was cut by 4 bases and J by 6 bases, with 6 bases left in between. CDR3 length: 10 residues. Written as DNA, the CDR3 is TGCAGCGTTGTGGGGGCTGAAGCTTTCTTT. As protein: CSVVGAEAFF.

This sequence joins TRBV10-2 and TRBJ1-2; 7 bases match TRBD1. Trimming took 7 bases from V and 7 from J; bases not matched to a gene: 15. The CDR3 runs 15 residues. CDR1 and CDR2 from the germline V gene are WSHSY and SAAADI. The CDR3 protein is CASTGAGGGAFGYTF. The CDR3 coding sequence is TGCGCCAGCACCGGGGCAGGGGGTGGCGCTTTTGGCTACACCTTC.

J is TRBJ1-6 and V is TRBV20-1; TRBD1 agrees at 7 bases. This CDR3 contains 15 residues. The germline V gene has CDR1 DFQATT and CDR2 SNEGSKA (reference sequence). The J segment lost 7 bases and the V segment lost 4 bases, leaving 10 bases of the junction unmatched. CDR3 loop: CSATPPTGRNSPLHF. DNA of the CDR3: TGCAGTGCTACCCCCCCGACAGGGAGAAATTCACCCCTCCACTTT.

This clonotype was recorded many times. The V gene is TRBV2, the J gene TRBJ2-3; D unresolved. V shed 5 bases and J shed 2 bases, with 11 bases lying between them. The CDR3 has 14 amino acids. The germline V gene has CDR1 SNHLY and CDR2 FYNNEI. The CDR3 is CASSLRRNTDTQYF. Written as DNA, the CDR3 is TGTGCCAGCAGTCTCAGGCGGAACACAGATACGCAGTATTTT.

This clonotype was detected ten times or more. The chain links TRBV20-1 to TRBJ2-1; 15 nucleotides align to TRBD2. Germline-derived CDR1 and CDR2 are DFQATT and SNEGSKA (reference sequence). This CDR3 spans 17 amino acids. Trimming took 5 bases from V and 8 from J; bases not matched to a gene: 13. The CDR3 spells CSAAGLAGGSLRDEQFF. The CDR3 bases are TGCAGTGCTGCGGGACTAGCGGGGGGTTCGCTTCGAGATGAGCAGTTCTTC.

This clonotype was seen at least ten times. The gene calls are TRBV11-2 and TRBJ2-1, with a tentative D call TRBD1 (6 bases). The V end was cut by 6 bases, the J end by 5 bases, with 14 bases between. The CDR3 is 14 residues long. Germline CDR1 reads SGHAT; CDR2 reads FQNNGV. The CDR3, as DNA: TGTGCCAGCAGTTATACACAGGGACACAATGAGCAGTTCTTC. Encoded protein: CASSYTQGHNEQFF.

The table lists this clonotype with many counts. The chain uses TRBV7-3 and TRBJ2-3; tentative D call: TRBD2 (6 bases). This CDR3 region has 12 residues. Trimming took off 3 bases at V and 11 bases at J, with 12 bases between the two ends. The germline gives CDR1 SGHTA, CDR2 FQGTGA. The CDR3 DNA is TGTGCCAGCAGCTTGCCTGTGGGAGGGCAGTATTTT. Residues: CASSLPVGGQYF.

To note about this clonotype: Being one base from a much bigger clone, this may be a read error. Here the CDR3 DNA reads TGCGCCGGCAGCTTGGTATTAGCGGATACAGATACGCAGTATTTT. Protein product: CAGSLVLADTDTQYF. The gene calls are TRBV5-1 and TRBJ2-3; tentative D call: TRBD2 (6 bases). CDR1 SGHRS and CDR2 YFSETQ come from the germline V gene. This CDR3 is built from 15 residues. The variable domain in full, completed from reference TRBV5-1 and TRBJ2-3, reads KAGVTQTPRYLIKTRGQQVTLSCSPISGHRSVSWYQQTPGQGLQFLFEYFSETQRNKGNFPGRFSGRQFSNSRSEMNVSTLELGDSALYLCAGSLVLADTDTQYFGPGTRLTVL.

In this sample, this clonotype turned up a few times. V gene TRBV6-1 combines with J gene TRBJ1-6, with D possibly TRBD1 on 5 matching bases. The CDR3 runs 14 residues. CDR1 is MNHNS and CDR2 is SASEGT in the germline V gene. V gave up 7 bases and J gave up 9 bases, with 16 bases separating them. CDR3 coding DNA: TGTGCCAGCACCTACCCCGGCCAGGGTTCACCCCTCCACTTT. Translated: CASTYPGQGSPLHF.

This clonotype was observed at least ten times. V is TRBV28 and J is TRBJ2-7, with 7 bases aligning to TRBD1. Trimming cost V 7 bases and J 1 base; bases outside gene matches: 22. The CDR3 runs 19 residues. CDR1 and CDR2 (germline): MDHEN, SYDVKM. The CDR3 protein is CASNPYIIRPGQPSYEQYF. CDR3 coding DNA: TGTGCCAGCAATCCGTACATCATCAGGCCGGGACAGCCGTCCTACGAGCAGTACTTC.

CDR3 DNA sequence: TGCAGTGCTAGAGAAGGGGGTTTCGGGGAGCTGTTTTTT. This gives the protein CSAREGGFGELFF. The V call is TRBV20-1, the J call TRBJ2-2, with D maybe TRBD1 (6 bases). Trimming removed 0 bases from V and 7 bases from J, with 9 bases in between. The CDR3 consists of 13 residues. Germline assignment: CDR1 DFQATT and CDR2 SNEGSKA (reference sequence).

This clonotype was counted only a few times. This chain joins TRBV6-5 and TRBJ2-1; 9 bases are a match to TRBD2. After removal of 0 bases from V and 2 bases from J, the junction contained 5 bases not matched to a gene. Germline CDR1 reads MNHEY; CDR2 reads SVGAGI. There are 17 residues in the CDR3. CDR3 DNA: TGTGCCAGCAGTTACTCGGTAATAGCGGGAGCCTACAATGAGCAGTTCTTC. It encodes CASSYSVIAGAYNEQFF.

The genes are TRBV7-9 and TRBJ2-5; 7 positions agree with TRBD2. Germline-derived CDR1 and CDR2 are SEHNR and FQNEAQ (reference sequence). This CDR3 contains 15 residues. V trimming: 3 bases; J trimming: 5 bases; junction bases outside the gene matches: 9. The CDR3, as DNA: TGTGCCAGCAGCTTTGGGAGGGCCTTGGGGGAGACCCAGTACTTC. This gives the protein CASSFGRALGETQYF. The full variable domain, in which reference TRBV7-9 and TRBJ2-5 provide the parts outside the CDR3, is DTGVSQNPRHKITKRGQNVTFRCDPISEHNRLYWYRQTLGQGPEFLTYFQNEAQLEKSRLLSDRFSAERPKGSFSTLEIQRTEQGDSAMYLCASSFGRALGETQYFGPGTRLLVL.

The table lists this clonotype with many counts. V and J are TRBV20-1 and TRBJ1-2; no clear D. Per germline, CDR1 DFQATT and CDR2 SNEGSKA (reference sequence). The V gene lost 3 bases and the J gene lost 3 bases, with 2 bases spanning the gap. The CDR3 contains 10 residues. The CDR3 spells CSASYYGYTF. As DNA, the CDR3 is TGCAGTGCTAGTTACTATGGCTACACCTTC.